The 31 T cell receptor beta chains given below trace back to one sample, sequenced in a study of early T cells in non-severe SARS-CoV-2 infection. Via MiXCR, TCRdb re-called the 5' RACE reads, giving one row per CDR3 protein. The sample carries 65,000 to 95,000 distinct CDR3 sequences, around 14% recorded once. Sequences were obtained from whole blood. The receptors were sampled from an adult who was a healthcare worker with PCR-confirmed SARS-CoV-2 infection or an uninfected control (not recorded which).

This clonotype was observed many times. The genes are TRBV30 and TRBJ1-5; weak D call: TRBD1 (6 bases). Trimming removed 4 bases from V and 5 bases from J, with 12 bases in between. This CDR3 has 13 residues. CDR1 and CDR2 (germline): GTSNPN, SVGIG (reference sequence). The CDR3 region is CAWTEGGYQPQHF. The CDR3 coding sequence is TGTGCCTGGACGGAGGGGGGCTATCAGCCCCAGCATTTT.

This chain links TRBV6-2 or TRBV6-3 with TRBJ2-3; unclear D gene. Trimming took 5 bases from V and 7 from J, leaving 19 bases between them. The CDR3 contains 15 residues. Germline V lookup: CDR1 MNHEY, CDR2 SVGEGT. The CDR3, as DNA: TGTGCCAGCAGTCCATCCAACTCGACCGTCCATACGCAGTATTTT. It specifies CASSPSNSTVHTQYF.

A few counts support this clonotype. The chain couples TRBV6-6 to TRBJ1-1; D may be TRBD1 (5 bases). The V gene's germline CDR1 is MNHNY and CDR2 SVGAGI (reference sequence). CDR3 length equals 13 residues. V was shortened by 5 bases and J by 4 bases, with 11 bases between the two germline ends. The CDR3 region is CASSPRQGTEAFF. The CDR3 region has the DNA TGTGCCAGCAGTCCTCGCCAGGGCACTGAAGCTTTCTTT.

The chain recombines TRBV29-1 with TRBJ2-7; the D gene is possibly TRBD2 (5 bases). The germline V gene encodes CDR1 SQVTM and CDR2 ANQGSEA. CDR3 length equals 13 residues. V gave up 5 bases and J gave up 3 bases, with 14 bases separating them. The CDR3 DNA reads TGCAGCGTTACCCTAGCTTCCTACTACGAGCAGTACTTC. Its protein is CSVTLASYYEQYF.

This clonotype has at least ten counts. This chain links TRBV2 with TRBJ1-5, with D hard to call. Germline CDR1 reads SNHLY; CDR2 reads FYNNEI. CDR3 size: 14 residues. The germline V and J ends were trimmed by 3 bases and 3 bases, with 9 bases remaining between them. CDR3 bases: TGTGCCAGCAGTGATGCCGGGTACAATCAGCCCCAGCATTTT. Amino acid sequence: CASSDAGYNQPQHF.

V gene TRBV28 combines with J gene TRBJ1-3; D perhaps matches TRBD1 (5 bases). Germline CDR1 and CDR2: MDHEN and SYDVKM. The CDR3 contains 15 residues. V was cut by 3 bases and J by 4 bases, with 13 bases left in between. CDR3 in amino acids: CASSFQAGYGNTIYF. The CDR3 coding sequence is TGTGCCAGCAGTTTCCAAGCAGGGTACGGAAACACCATATATTTT.

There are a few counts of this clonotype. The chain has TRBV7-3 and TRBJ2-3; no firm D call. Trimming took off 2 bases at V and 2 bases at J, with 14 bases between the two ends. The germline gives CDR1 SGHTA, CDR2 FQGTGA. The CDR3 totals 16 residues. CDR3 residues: CASSLSQGLNTDTQYF. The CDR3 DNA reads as TGTGCCAGCAGCTTATCCCAAGGTCTAAACACAGATACGCAGTATTTT.

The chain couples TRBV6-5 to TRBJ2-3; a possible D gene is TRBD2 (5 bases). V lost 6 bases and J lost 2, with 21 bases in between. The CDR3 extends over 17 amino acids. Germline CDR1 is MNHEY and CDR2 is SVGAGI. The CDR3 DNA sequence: TGTGCCAGCAGCTCCGGCGCGGGCGCCTACTTCACAGATACGCAGTATTTT. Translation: CASSSGAGAYFTDTQYF.

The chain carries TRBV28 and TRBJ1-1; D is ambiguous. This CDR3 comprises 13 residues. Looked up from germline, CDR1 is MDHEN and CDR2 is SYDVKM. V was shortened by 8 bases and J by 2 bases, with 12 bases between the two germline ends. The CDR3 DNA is TGTGCCAGCGGTTACAGCTTTAACACTGAAGCTTTCTTT. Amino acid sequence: CASGYSFNTEAFF.

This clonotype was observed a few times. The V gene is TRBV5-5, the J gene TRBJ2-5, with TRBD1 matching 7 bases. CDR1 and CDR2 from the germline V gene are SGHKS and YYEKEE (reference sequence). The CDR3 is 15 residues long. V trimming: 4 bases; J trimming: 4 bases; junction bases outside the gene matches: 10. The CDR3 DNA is TGTGCCAGCAGCCCAGGGGGTAGCGTGGCAGAGACCCAGTACTTC. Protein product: CASSPGGSVAETQYF.

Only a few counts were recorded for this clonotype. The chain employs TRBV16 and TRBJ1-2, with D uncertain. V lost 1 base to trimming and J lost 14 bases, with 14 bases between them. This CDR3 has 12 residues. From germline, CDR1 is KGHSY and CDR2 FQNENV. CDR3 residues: CASSQLGPPPTF. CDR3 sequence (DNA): TGTGCCAGCAGCCAATTAGGACCTCCGCCTACCTTC. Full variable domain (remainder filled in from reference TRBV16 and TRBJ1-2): GEEVAQTPKHLVRGEGQKAKLYCAPIKGHSYVFWYQQVLKNEFKFLISFQNENVFDETGMPKERFSAKCLPNSPCSLEIQATKLEDSAVYFCASSQLGPPPTFGSGTRLTVV.

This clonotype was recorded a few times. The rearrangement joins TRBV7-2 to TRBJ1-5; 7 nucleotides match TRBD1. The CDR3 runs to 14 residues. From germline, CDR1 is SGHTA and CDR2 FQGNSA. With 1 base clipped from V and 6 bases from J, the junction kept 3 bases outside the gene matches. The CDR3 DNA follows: TGTGCCAGCAGCTTAGAAGGGGGCGGTCAGCCCCAGCATTTT. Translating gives CASSLEGGGQPQHF.

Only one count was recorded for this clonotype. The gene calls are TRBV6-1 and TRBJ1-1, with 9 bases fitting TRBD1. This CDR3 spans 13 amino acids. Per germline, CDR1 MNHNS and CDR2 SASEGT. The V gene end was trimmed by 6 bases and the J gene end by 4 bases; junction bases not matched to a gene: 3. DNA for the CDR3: TGTGCCAGCAGGGAGACAGGGGGCACTGAAGCTTTCTTT. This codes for CASRETGGTEAFF.

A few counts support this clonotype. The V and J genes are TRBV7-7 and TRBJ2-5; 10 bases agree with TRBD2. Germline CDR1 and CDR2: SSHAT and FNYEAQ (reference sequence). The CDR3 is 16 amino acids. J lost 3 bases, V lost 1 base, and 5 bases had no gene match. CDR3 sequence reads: CASSLGLAGAKETQYF. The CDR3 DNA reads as TGTGCCAGCAGCTTAGGTCTAGCGGGGGCCAAAGAGACCCAGTACTTC. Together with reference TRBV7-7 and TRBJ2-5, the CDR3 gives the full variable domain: GAGVSQSPRYKVTKRGQDVTLRCDPISSHATLYWYQQALGQGPEFLTYFNYEAQPDKSGLPSDRFSAERPEGSISTLTIQRTEQRDSAMYRCASSLGLAGAKETQYFGPGTRLLVL.

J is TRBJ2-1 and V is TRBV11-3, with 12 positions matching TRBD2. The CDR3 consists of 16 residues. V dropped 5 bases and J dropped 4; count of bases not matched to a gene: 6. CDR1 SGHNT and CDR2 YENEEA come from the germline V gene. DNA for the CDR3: TGTGCCAGCAGCACACTAGCGGGGGGCCTATACAATGAGCAGTTCTTC. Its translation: CASSTLAGGLYNEQFF.

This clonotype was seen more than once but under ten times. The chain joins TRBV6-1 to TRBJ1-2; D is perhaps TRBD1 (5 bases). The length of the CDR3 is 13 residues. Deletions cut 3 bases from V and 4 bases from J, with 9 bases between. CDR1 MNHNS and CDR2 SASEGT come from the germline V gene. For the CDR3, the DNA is TGTGCCAGCAGTGATGGGGGGATCTATGGCTACACCTTC. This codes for CASSDGGIYGYTF.

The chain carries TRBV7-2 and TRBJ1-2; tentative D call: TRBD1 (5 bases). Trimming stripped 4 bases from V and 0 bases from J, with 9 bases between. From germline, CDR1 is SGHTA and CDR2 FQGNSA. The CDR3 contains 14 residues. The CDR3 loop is CASSWGSSNYGYTF. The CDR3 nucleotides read TGTGCCAGCAGCTGGGGCAGTTCTAACTATGGCTACACCTTC.

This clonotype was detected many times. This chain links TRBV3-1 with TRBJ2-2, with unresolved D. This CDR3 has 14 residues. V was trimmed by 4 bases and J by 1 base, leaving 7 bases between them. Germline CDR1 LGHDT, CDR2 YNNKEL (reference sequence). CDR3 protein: CASSRTRNTGELFF. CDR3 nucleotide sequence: TGTGCCAGCAGCCGAACCAGGAACACCGGGGAGCTGTTTTTT.

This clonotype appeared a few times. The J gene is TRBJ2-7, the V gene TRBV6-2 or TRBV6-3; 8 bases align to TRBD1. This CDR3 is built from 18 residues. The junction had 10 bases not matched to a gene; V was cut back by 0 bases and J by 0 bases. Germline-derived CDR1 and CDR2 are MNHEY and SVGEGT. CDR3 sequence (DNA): TGTGCCAGCAGTTACTCGATGTCAGGGGGCCTTCCCTCCTACGAGCAGTACTTC. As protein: CASSYSMSGGLPSYEQYF.

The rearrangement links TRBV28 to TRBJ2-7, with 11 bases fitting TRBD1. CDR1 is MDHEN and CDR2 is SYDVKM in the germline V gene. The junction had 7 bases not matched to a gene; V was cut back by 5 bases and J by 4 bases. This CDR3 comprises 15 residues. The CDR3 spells CASSQGTGGAYEQYF. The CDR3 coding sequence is TGTGCCAGCAGTCAAGGGACAGGGGGTGCATACGAGCAGTACTTC.

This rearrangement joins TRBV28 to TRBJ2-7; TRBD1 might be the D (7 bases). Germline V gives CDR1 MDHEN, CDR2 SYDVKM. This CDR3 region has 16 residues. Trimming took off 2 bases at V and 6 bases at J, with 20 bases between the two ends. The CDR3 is CASSLPIVGTAGEQYF. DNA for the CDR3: TGTGCCAGCAGTTTACCTATTGTCGGGACAGCGGGCGAGCAGTACTTC.

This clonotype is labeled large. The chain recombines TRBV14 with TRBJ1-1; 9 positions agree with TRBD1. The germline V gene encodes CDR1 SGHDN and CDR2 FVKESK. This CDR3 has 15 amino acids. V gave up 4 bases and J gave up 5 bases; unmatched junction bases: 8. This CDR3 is CASSLRTGAETEAFF. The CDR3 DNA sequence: TGTGCCAGCAGCCTGAGGACAGGGGCGGAAACTGAAGCTTTCTTT.

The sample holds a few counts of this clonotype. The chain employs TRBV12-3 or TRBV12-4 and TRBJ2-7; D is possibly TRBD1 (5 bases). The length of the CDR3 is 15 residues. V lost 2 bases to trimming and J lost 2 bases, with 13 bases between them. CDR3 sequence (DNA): TGTGCCAGCAGTTTAAAACCGACAGTCCCCTACGAGCAGTACTTC. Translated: CASSLKPTVPYEQYF.

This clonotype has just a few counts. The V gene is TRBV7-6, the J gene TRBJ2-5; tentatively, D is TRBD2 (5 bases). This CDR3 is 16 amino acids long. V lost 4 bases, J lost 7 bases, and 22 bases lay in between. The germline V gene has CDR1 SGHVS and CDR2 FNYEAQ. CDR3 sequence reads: CASSYQPTNPEVTQYF. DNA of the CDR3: TGTGCCAGCAGCTATCAACCCACCAATCCGGAGGTGACCCAGTACTTC.

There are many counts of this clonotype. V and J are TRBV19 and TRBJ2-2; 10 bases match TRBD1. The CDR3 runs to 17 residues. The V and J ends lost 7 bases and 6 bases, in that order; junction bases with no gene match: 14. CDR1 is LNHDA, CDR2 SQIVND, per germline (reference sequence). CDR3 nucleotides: TGTGCCAGTAATTACCCTGGAGGGACAGGGGTGGCCGGGGAGCTGTTTTTT. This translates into CASNYPGGTGVAGELFF. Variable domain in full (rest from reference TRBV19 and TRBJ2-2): DGGITQSPKYLFRKEGQNVTLSCEQNLNHDAMYWYRQDPGQGLRLIYYSQIVNDFQKGDIAEGYSVSREKKESFPLTVTSAQKNPTAFYLCASNYPGGTGVAGELFFGEGSRLTVL.

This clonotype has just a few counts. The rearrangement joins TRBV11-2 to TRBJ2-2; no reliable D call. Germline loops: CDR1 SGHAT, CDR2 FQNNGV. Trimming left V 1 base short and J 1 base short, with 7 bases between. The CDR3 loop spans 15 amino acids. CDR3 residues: CASSLAAGNTGELFF. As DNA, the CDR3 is TGTGCCAGCAGCTTAGCGGCTGGGAACACCGGGGAGCTGTTTTTT. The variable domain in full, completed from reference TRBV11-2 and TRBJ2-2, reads EAGVAQSPRYKIIEKRQSVAFWCNPISGHATLYWYQQILGQGPKLLIQFQNNGVVDDSQLPKDRFSAERLKGVDSTLKIQPAKLEDSAVYLCASSLAAGNTGELFFGEGSRLTVL.

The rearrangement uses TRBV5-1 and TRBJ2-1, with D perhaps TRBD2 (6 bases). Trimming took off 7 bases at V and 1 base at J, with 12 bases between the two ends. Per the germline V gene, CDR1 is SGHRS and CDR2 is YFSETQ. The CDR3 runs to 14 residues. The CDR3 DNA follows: TGCGCCAGCTCCGTGACTAGATCCTACAATGAGCAGTTCTTC. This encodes CASSVTRSYNEQFF.

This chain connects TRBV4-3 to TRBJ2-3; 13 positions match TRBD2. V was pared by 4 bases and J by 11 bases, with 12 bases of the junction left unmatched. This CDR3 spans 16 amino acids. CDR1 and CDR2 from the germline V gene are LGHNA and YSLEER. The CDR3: CASSRSGTSGAAGQYF. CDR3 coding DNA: TGCGCCAGCAGCCGCTCCGGGACTAGCGGGGCTGCGGGGCAGTATTTT.

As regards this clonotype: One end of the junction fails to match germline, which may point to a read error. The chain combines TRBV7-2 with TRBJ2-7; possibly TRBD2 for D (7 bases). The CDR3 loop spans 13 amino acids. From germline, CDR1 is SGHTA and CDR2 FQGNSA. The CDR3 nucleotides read TGTGCCAGCAGCCCCTCTTCGGGGGGCGAGGAGTACTTC. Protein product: CASSPSSGGEEYF.

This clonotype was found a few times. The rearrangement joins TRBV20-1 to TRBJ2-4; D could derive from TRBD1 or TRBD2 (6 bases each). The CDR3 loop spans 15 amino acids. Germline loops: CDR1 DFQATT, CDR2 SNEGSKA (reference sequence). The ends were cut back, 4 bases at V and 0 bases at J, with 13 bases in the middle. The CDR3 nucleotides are TGCAGTGCTATACAGGGACTCCTAGCCAAAAACATTCAGTACTTC. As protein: CSAIQGLLAKNIQYF.

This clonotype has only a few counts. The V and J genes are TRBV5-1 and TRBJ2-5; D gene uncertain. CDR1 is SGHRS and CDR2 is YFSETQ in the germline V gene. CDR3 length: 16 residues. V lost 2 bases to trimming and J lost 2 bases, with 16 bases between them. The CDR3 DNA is TGCGCCAGCAGCTTCCTCCCGGGCAGGTCACAAGAGACCCAGTACTTC. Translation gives CASSFLPGRSQETQYF. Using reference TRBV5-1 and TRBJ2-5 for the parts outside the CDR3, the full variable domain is KAGVTQTPRYLIKTRGQQVTLSCSPISGHRSVSWYQQTPGQGLQFLFEYFSETQRNKGNFPGRFSGRQFSNSRSEMNVSTLELGDSALYLCASSFLPGRSQETQYFGPGTRLLVL.